These 9 T cell receptor beta chains share one sample of origin, sequenced in a study of T cells after yellow fever vaccination. One entry per CDR3 protein results from TCRdb running MiXCR on the 5' RACE reads. The sample has roughly 150,000 distinct CDR3 sequences, about 7% seen once; the top ten hold 2.5%. Material: CD4+ T cells sorted from PBMCs, obtained around 5 days after the first yellow fever vaccination. The source of these receptors is a man aged 18 to 30 who received the YFV17D yellow fever vaccine.

This chain joins TRBV24-1 and TRBJ2-3, with D perhaps TRBD2 (6 bases). The CDR3 contains 14 residues. V dropped 4 bases and J dropped 4 bases, with 11 bases sitting between them. Germline-derived CDR1 and CDR2 are KGHDR and SFDVKD. CDR3 sequence reads: CATSDPGTSDTQYF. In DNA, the CDR3 is TGTGCCACCAGTGACCCTGGGACTTCAGATACGCAGTATTTT.

Many counts were recorded for this clonotype. The V call is TRBV7-2, the J call TRBJ2-3; D not certain. Deletions cut 5 bases from V and 7 bases from J, with 10 bases between. Germline CDR1 is SGHTA and CDR2 is FQGNSA. The CDR3 contains 12 residues. The CDR3, as DNA: TGTGCCAGCAGCCCTGTTGTACATACGCAGTATTTT. Protein product: CASSPVVHTQYF. Together with reference TRBV7-2 and TRBJ2-3, the CDR3 gives the full variable domain: GAGVSQSPSNKVTEKGKDVELRCDPISGHTALYWYRQSLGQGLEFLIYFQGNSAPDKSGLPSDRFSAERTGGSVSTLTIQRTQQEDSAVYLCASSPVVHTQYFGPGTRLTVL.

At least ten counts were recorded for this clonotype. The chain employs TRBV4-1 and TRBJ2-3, with TRBD1 as a possible D gene (6 bases). The CDR3 runs 13 residues. Germline CDR1 reads MGHRA; CDR2 reads YSYEKL. V lost 5 bases and J 6 bases, leaving 12 bases between the germline ends. The CDR3 loop reads CASSGGAGDTQYF. The CDR3 DNA sequence: TGCGCCAGCAGCGGGGGCGCAGGGGATACGCAGTATTTT.

This clonotype is a singleton in its sample. The chain recombines TRBV4-3 with TRBJ1-6; a possible D gene is TRBD1 (5 bases). This CDR3 contains 13 residues. CDR1 is LGHNA, CDR2 YSLEER, per germline. V lost 0 bases and J lost 14, with 11 bases in between. For the CDR3, the DNA is TGCGCCAGCAGCCAAGAGCAGGGAATTTCCCTCCACTTT. Protein sequence: CASSQEQGISLHF.

At least ten counts were recorded for this clonotype. V gene TRBV5-1 combines with J gene TRBJ2-5; D gene uncertain. Germline CDR1 SGHRS, CDR2 YFSETQ. The CDR3 has 13 amino acids. Trimming stripped 0 bases from V and 5 bases from J, with 8 bases between. CDR3 DNA sequence: TGCGCCAGCAGCTTGGGAGGCGGCGAGACCCAGTACTTC. As protein: CASSLGGGETQYF.

The genes are TRBV7-8 and TRBJ1-4; D gene ambiguous. There are 15 residues in the CDR3. Germline CDR1 is SGHVS and CDR2 is FQNEAQ. Trimming cost V 2 bases and J 0 bases, with 7 bases left between them. CDR3 nucleotide sequence: TGTGCCAGCAGCTTATGGCCAGCAACTAATGAAAAACTGTTTTTT. Translation: CASSLWPATNEKLFF. Complete variable domain (other parts from reference TRBV7-8 and TRBJ1-4): GAGVSQSPRYKVAKRGQDVALRCDPISGHVSLFWYQQALGQGPEFLTYFQNEAQLDKSGLPSDRFFAERPEGSVSTLKIQRTQQEDSAVYLCASSLWPATNEKLFFGSGTQLSVL.

There are many counts of this clonotype. The CDR3 sequence: CASSQARENPQHF. The CDR3 nucleotides read TGCGCCAGCAGCCAAGCCCGAGAGAATCCCCAGCATTTT. This sequence joins TRBV4-3 and TRBJ1-5; D call uncertain. The CDR3 has 13 amino acids. CDR1 LGHNA and CDR2 YSLEER come from the germline V gene. V lost 1 base and J lost 10, with 11 bases in between.

This clonotype was seen more than once but under ten times. The V gene is TRBV4-3, the J gene TRBJ1-4; D ambiguous. The CDR3 runs 15 residues. Trimming removed 0 bases from V and 7 bases from J, with 12 bases in between. Germline V lookup: CDR1 LGHNA, CDR2 YSLEER. CDR3 protein: CASSQDPVKGEKLFF. DNA for the CDR3: TGCGCCAGCAGCCAAGATCCTGTAAAAGGTGAAAAACTGTTTTTT.

This clonotype was seen at least ten times. The CDR3 DNA follows: TGCAGTGCCGACAGATTCATGAACACTGAAGCTTTCTTT. This encodes CSADRFMNTEAFF. V usage is TRBV20-1 and J usage is TRBJ1-1; D is possibly TRBD1 (5 bases). CDR1 and CDR2 (germline): DFQATT, SNEGSKA (reference sequence). Trimming cost V 6 bases and J 0 bases, with 11 bases left between them. The CDR3 covers 13 residues.